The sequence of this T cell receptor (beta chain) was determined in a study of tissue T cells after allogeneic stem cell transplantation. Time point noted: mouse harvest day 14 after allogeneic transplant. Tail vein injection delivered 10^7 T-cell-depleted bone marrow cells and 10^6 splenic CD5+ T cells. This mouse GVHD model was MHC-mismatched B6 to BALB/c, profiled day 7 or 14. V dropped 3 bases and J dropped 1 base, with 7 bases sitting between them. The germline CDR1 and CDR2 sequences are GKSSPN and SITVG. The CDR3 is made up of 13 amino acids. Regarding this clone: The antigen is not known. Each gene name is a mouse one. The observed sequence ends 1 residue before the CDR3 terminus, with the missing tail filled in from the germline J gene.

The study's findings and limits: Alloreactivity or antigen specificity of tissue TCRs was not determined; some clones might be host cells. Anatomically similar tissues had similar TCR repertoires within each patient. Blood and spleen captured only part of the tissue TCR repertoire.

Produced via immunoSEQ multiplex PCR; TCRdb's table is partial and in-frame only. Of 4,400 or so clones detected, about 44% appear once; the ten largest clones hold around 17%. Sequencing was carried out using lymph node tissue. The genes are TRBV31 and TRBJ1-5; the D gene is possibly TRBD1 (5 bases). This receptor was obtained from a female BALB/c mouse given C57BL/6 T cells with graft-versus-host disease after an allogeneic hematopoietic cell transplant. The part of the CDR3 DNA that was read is TGTGCCTGGAGACGGACAAACAACCAGGCTCCGCTT. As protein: CAWRRTNNQAPL. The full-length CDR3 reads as CAWRRTNNQAPLF.